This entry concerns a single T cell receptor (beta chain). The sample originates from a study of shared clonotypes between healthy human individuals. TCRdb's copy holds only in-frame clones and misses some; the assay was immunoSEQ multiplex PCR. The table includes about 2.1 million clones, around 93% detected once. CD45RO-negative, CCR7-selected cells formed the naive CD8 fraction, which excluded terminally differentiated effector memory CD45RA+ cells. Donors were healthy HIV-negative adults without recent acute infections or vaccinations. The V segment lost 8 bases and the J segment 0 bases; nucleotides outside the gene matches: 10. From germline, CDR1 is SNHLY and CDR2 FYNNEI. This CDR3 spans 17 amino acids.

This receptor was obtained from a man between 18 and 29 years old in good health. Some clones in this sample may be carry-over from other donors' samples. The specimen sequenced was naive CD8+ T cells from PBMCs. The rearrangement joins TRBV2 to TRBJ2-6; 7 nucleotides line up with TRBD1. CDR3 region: CASLRGTHRSGANVLTF. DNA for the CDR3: TGTGCCAGCCTCAGGGGGACCCACCGCTCTGGGGCCAACGTCCTGACTTTC.